These 14 T cell receptor beta chains came from one sample sequenced in a study of blood T cell repertoires in COVID-19. TCRdb's copy holds only in-frame clones and misses some; the assay was immunoSEQ multiplex PCR. The sample carries 310,000 or so clones, 80% to 90% recorded once. The material sequenced was PBMCs or T cells enriched from blood (not recorded which). The receptor source for this set is a woman in her late teens or twenties who had recovered from COVID-19.

The chain employs TRBV28 and TRBJ2-1; D might be TRBD2 (6 bases). The germline gives CDR1 MDHEN, CDR2 SYDVKM. V lost 6 bases, J lost 5 bases, and 20 bases lay in between. CDR3 length: 16 amino acids. CDR3 sequence (DNA): TGTGCCAGCAGGGGGATCCCAGCGGAGGGTAACAATGAGCAGTTCTTC. It yields the protein CASRGIPAEGNNEQFF.

The gene calls are TRBV7-2 and TRBJ2-3, with D possibly being TRBD1 (5 bases). The CDR3 has 15 amino acids. With 1 base removed from V and 3 bases from J, the gap between germline ends came to 11 bases. Germline assignment: CDR1 SGHTA and CDR2 FQGNSA. The DNA of the CDR3 is TGTGCCAGCAGCTTAGACGGCAGGGTGACAGATACGCAGTATTTT. This codes for CASSLDGRVTDTQYF.

The J gene is TRBJ2-5, the V gene TRBV5-4; TRBD2 aligns across 10 bases. CDR1 and CDR2 from the germline V gene are SGHNT and YYREEE (reference sequence). The CDR3 consists of 15 residues. J gave up 5 bases and V 3 bases, and 7 bases lay outside the gene matches. The CDR3 region is CASSSPGLALETQYF. CDR3 DNA sequence: TGTGCCAGCAGCTCACCGGGACTAGCGTTGGAGACCCAGTACTTC.

The chain uses TRBV5-1 and TRBJ1-1, with D possibly being TRBD1 (5 bases). Trimming cost V 4 bases and J 0 bases, with 10 bases left between them. The CDR3 spans 14 residues. The germline CDR1 and CDR2 sequences are SGHRS and YFSETQ. CDR3 nucleotides: TGCGCCAGCAGCCTGGGACTACTGAACACTGAAGCTTTCTTT. It codes for CASSLGLLNTEAFF.

Here the CDR3 reads CASSFSGTGGAGSPLHF. The CDR3 coding sequence is TGTGCCAGCAGTTTTTCCGGGACAGGGGGCGCGGGATCACCCCTCCACTTT. The rearrangement links TRBV28 to TRBJ1-6; 12 nucleotides line up with TRBD1. Germline CDR1 MDHEN, CDR2 SYDVKM. Trimming took 3 bases from V and 10 from J; bases not matched to a gene: 10. This CDR3 is 17 amino acids long.

In DNA, the CDR3 is TGTGCCTGGAGTGTAATAACTGAAGCTTTCTTT. Protein product: CAWSVITEAFF. This sequence joins TRBV30 and TRBJ1-1; D uncertain. With 0 bases removed from V and 5 bases from J, the gap between germline ends came to 4 bases. Germline CDR1 is GTSNPN and CDR2 is SVGIG (reference sequence). CDR3 length: 11 amino acids.

The chain has TRBV5-1 and TRBJ1-1, with no clear D. V lost 5 bases and J lost 7, with 12 bases in between. This CDR3 is 12 amino acids long. Germline V lookup: CDR1 SGHRS, CDR2 YFSETQ. CDR3 region: CASREPSGEAFF. As DNA, the CDR3 is TGCGCCAGCAGAGAACCATCAGGTGAAGCTTTCTTT.

This chain joins TRBV2 and TRBJ2-1; 15 bases are shared with TRBD2. From germline, CDR1 is SNHLY and CDR2 FYNNEI. V shed 4 bases and J 4 bases; nucleotides not matched to a gene: 5. This CDR3 spans 17 amino acids. CDR3: CASSAPGLAGGYNEQFF. The CDR3 nucleotides read TGTGCCAGCAGTGCACCGGGACTAGCGGGGGGATACAATGAGCAGTTCTTC.

This chain connects TRBV7-2 to TRBJ2-3; the match to TRBD1 covers 7 bases. The CDR3 is 16 amino acids. V shed 5 bases and J 1 base; nucleotides not matched to a gene: 9. The germline V gene encodes CDR1 SGHTA and CDR2 FQGNSA. CDR3 nucleotide sequence: TGTGCCAGCAGCAAGACAACAGGGGCCCGCACAGATACGCAGTATTTT. This codes for CASSKTTGARTDTQYF.

The count of this clone is one. The chain combines TRBV6-5 with TRBJ2-3, with 8 bases aligning to TRBD2. V lost 1 base, J lost 0 bases, and 3 bases stayed unmatched. The CDR3 loop spans 16 amino acids. CDR1 and CDR2 (germline): MNHEY, SVGAGI. CDR3 DNA sequence: TGTGCCAGCAGTTACTTGGCGGGAGGAAGCACAGATACGCAGTATTTT. Translation: CASSYLAGGSTDTQYF.

The chain carries TRBV9 and TRBJ2-5, with a weak D call TRBD2 (6 bases). In germline, CDR1 is SGDLS, CDR2 YYNGEE. Trimming removed 3 bases from V and 4 bases from J, with 16 bases in between. This CDR3 is built from 15 residues. The CDR3 is CASSARFGGRETQYF. The CDR3 DNA reads as TGTGCCAGCAGCGCCAGGTTCGGGGGTCGAGAGACCCAGTACTTC.

The chain carries TRBV18 and TRBJ2-7; TRBD1 might be the D (6 bases). V shed 3 bases and J shed 3 bases, with 12 bases lying between them. The CDR3 is made up of 14 amino acids. From germline, CDR1 is KGHSH and CDR2 LQKENI. CDR3: CASSPGTTRYEQYF. The CDR3 DNA sequence: TGTGCCAGCTCACCCGGGACAACCCGCTACGAGCAGTACTTC.

The chain links TRBV4-2 to TRBJ1-2; D ambiguous. The CDR3 runs to 13 residues. V dropped 0 bases and J dropped 8 bases, with 10 bases sitting between them. The germline V gene has CDR1 LGHNA and CDR2 YNFKEQ. CDR3 in DNA: TGTGCCAGCAGCCAAGAACCCGGGATAGGCTACACCTTC. Its translation is CASSQEPGIGYTF.

The chain joins TRBV11-2 to TRBJ2-7, with TRBD1 matching 9 bases. V trimming: 3 bases; J trimming: 7 bases; junction bases outside the gene matches: 10. CDR1 is SGHAT, CDR2 FQNNGV, per germline. The CDR3 runs to 15 residues. CDR3 region: CASSFTGTGIGEQYF. CDR3 nucleotide sequence: TGTGCCAGCAGCTTCACCGGGACAGGGATCGGGGAGCAGTACTTC.